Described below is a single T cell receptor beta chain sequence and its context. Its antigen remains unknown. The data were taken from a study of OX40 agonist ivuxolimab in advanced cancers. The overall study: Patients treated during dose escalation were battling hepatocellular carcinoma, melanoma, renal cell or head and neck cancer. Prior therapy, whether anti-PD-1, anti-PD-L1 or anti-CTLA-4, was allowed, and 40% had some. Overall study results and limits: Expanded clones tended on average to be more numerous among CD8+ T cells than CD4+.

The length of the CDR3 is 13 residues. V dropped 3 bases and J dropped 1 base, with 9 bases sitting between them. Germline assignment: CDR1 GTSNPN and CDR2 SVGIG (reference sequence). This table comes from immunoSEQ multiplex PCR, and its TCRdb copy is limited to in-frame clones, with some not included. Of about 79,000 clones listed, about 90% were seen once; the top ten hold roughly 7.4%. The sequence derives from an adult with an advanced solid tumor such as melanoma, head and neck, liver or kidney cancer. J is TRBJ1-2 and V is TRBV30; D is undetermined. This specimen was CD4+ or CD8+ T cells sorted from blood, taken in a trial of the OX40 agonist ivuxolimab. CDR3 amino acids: CAWRGNFNYGYTF. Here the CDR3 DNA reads TGTGCCTGGAGAGGTAACTTTAACTATGGCTACACCTTC.